This T cell receptor beta chain derives from a study of blood T cell repertoires in COVID-19. Methods used by the authors: The assay estimated nucleated cells by amplifying reference gene primers. Profiled with immunoSEQ multiplex PCR; TCRdb holds only in-frame clones, not every one. From that table come the V and J calls and clone size; the DNA was used to work out D and trimming. The sample records around 89,000 clones, approximately 90% being singletons. Germline values: CDR1 SQVTM, CDR2 ANQGSEA. The CDR3 spans 13 residues. Trimming took 7 bases from V and 10 from J; bases not matched to a gene: 5. This clone has just one count.

The chain combines TRBV29-1 with TRBJ2-1, with 15 bases aligning to TRBD2. The source is a man aged 60 to 69 with acute or convalescent COVID-19. Sequencing input: peripheral blood. Here the CDR3 reads CSAGLAGGVEQFF. The DNA of the CDR3 is TGCAGCGCTGGACTAGCGGGAGGGGTAGAGCAGTTCTTC.